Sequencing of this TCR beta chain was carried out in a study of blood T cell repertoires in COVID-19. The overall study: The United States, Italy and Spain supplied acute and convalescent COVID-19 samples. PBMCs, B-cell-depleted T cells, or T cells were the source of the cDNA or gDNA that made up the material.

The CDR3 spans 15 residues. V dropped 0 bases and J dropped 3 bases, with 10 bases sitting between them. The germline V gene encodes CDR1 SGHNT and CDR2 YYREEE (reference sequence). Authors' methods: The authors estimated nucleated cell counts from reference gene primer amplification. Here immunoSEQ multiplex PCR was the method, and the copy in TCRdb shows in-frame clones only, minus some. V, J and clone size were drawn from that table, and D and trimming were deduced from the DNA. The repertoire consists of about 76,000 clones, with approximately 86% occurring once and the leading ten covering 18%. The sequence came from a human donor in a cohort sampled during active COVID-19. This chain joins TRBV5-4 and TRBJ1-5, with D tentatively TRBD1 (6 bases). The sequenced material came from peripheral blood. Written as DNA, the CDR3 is TGTGCCAGCAGCTTGGACAGGGACCCCAATCAGCCCCAGCATTTT. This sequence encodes CASSLDRDPNQPQHF.